These 14 T cell receptor beta chains were sequenced from one sample in a study of blood T cell repertoires in COVID-19. The protocol was immunoSEQ multiplex PCR, while the TCRdb copy is restricted to in-frame clones and leaves out a portion. This sample carries some 250,000 clones, over 70% of them seen once, and the ten largest clones take roughly 8.8%. The sequencing sample was made of peripheral blood. The source of these receptors is a man aged 35 to 55 with active or convalescent COVID-19.

This clone has just a few counts. The genes are TRBV11-2 and TRBJ2-7, with no clear D. The V gene's germline CDR1 is SGHAT and CDR2 FQNNGV. Trimming removed 0 bases from V and 0 bases from J, with 12 bases in between. The CDR3 runs to 16 residues. The CDR3 spells CASSLESPVSSYEQYF. The CDR3 DNA sequence: TGTGCCAGCAGCTTAGAGTCCCCGGTTAGCTCCTACGAGCAGTACTTC. Together with reference TRBV11-2 and TRBJ2-7, the CDR3 gives the full variable domain: EAGVAQSPRYKIIEKRQSVAFWCNPISGHATLYWYQQILGQGPKLLIQFQNNGVVDDSQLPKDRFSAERLKGVDSTLKIQPAKLEDSAVYLCASSLESPVSSYEQYFGPGTRLTVT.

V gene TRBV7-2 combines with J gene TRBJ1-5; a weak D match, TRBD1 (6 bases). CDR1 is SGHTA, CDR2 FQGNSA, per germline. The CDR3 runs to 15 residues. V shed 2 bases and J shed 6 bases, with 14 bases lying between them. The CDR3 bases are TGTGCCAGCAGCTTACTTGGGGGGGGCGGTCAGCCCCAGCATTTT. Translated, it gives CASSLLGGGGQPQHF. The entire variable domain, with the rest obtained from reference TRBV7-2 and TRBJ1-5, is as follows: GAGVSQSPSNKVTEKGKDVELRCDPISGHTALYWYRQSLGQGLEFLIYFQGNSAPDKSGLPSDRFSAERTGGSVSTLTIQRTQQEDSAVYLCASSLLGGGGQPQHFGDGTRLSIL.

This chain connects TRBV6-5 to TRBJ1-4; D perhaps matches TRBD1 (5 bases). The CDR3 totals 15 residues. Germline V lookup: CDR1 MNHEY, CDR2 SVGAGI. Trimming pared 5 bases from V and 0 bases from J, leaving 10 bases between. The DNA for the CDR3 is TGTGCCAGCAGTCCCCAAGGGGCAACTAATGAAAAACTGTTTTTT. It is translated as CASSPQGATNEKLFF.

J is TRBJ2-2 and V is TRBV6-5; 8 nucleotides align to TRBD1. Trimming at V came to 6 bases and at J to 5 bases, leaving 5 bases not matched to a gene. The CDR3 spans 14 residues. Per germline, CDR1 MNHEY and CDR2 SVGAGI. The CDR3 nucleotides are TGTGCCAGCAGCAGGGACAGGCAAACCGGGGAGCTGTTTTTT. Translation gives CASSRDRQTGELFF.

V and J are TRBV30 and TRBJ2-3; TRBD2 agrees at 11 bases. The CDR3 has 16 residues. Germline trimming cut 3 bases from V and 6 bases from J; bases unmatched to any gene: 11. Germline V gene sequence: CDR1 GTSNPN, CDR2 SVGIG (reference sequence). CDR3: CAWSAGTSGFSDTQYF. The DNA for the CDR3 is TGTGCCTGGAGCGCCGGGACTAGCGGCTTCAGTGATACGCAGTATTTT.

The sample holds one count of this clone. DNA of the CDR3: TGTGCCAGCAGTGACGCGGCCACCGGGGAGCTGTTTTTT. Encoded protein: CASSDAATGELFF. This chain connects TRBV6-4 to TRBJ2-2, with no clear D. The CDR3 extends over 13 amino acids. V was clipped by 2 bases and J by 4 bases, with 5 bases between them. CDR1 is MRHNA, CDR2 SNTAGT, per germline.

J is TRBJ2-1 and V is TRBV11-3, with 7 bases lining up with TRBD1. This CDR3 has 16 amino acids. After removal of 6 bases from V and 6 bases from J, the junction contained 14 bases not matched to a gene. Germline CDR1 SGHNT, CDR2 YENEEA. CDR3 in amino acids: CASRNVREGAGNEQFF. The CDR3 nucleotides read TGTGCCAGCAGGAATGTGAGAGAGGGGGCAGGCAATGAGCAGTTCTTC.

The chain couples TRBV28 to TRBJ1-1; D not resolved. The CDR3 runs to 12 residues. CDR1 is MDHEN, CDR2 SYDVKM, per germline. The germline V and J ends were trimmed by 6 bases and 8 bases, with 13 bases remaining between them. The CDR3 is CASRLGPEEAFF. DNA of the CDR3: TGTGCCAGCAGGCTTGGGCCAGAAGAAGCTTTCTTT.

With respect to this clone: The germline gene is not matched at one end of the junction; a read error may be the cause. This chain connects TRBV10-3 to TRBJ1-4, with D uncertain. In germline, CDR1 is ENHRY, CDR2 SYGVKD. The CDR3 spans 13 residues. The CDR3 protein is CAIGDTTNEKLFF. DNA for the CDR3: TGTGCCATCGGTGACACAACTAATGAAAAACTGTTTTTT.

The table lists this clone with a few counts. The chain employs TRBV27 and TRBJ1-3, with 10 positions matching TRBD1. This CDR3 region has 17 residues. Germline V CDR1 and CDR2: MNHEY, SMNVEV (reference sequence). Trimming took 5 bases from V and 4 from J; bases not matched to a gene: 11. CDR3 sequence reads: CASSINRDRGRGNTIYF. The CDR3 nucleotides are TGTGCCAGCAGTATCAACCGGGACAGGGGCAGGGGAAACACCATATATTTT.

The chain joins TRBV9 to TRBJ1-5, with 8 bases identical to TRBD1. The V and J ends lost 4 bases and 3 bases, in that order; junction bases with no gene match: 6. The CDR3 totals 15 residues. Germline CDR1 reads SGDLS; CDR2 reads YYNGEE. CDR3 loop: CASSPGTGINQPQHF. The CDR3 DNA reads TGTGCCAGCAGCCCGGGGACAGGTATCAATCAGCCCCAGCATTTT.

This clone has more than one count but fewer than ten. The gene calls are TRBV3-1 (or the pseudogene TRBV3-2) and TRBJ1-3; TRBD1 aligns across 9 bases. CDR1 is LGHDT and CDR2 is YNNKEL in the germline V gene (reference sequence). V was clipped by 3 bases and J by 3 bases; unmatched bases: 6. This CDR3 region has 16 residues. This CDR3 reads CASSQPRTGVGNTIYF. The CDR3 DNA sequence: TGTGCCAGCAGCCAGCCCCGGACAGGGGTTGGAAACACCATATATTTT.

DNA for the CDR3: TGTGCCAGCAGCTTATCTAGCACATCGTACGAGCAGTACTTC. As protein: CASSLSSTSYEQYF. The V call is TRBV7-2, the J call TRBJ2-7, with D tentatively TRBD2 (5 bases). There are 14 residues in the CDR3. V shed 2 bases and J shed 4 bases, with 12 bases lying between them. Germline-derived CDR1 and CDR2 are SGHTA and FQGNSA.

This chain uses TRBV7-9 with TRBJ2-3; D perhaps matches TRBD2 (6 bases). V gave up 7 bases and J gave up 2 bases, with 19 bases separating them. Germline V gene sequence: CDR1 SEHNR, CDR2 FQNEAQ (reference sequence). This CDR3 is built from 16 residues. The CDR3: CASTWGVSANTDTQYF. CDR3 nucleotide sequence: TGTGCCAGCACCTGGGGGGTTAGCGCCAACACAGATACGCAGTATTTT.